This note documents a single TCR beta chain sequence. Its target antigen remains unknown. Per-base qualities were not stored, and no clone one base away is much larger. This sample was included in a study of OX40 agonist ivuxolimab in advanced cancers. In terms of the full investigation: The costimulatory receptor OX40 (CD134) was targeted by ivuxolimab, a fully human IgG2 agonistic monoclonal antibody. The point of sequencing TCRbeta in the periphery was to test whether ivuxolimab changed TCR sequence diversity and drove clonal T-cell expansion. Intravenous ivuxolimab was administered to patients every 2 weeks at six dose levels: 0.01, 0.1, 0.3, 1.5, 3 and 10 mg/kg. In the dose-escalation cohort, around 80% of patients were male, and the mean age was 60 years with a range of roughly 23 to 79. The monotherapy dose-escalation portion (N of about 47 patients) of the phase I ivuxolimab trial is reported in the paper. Among the roughly 52 dose-escalation patients, around 19 had hepatocellular carcinoma, roughly 15 melanoma, 9 renal cell carcinoma and 9 head and neck cancer. Prior anti-PD-1, anti-PD-L1 or anti-CTLA-4 therapy was permitted, and roughly two fifths of dose-escalation patients had received checkpoint inhibitors. Partial responses occurred in three dose-escalation patients, of whom one had hepatocellular carcinoma and two had cutaneous melanoma. Study-wide conclusions, independent of this receptor: Low levels of normalized T-cell clonal expansion were also seen in some nonresponding patients. In partial responders in the 0.1-3.0 mg/kg groups, normalized peripheral clonal expansion was found to be among the lowest, especially among CD8+ T cells. At doses of 0.1 to 3.0 mg/kg, clonal expansion of both CD4+ and CD8+ T cells in blood was seen between baseline and week 6. On average, CD8+ T cells showed more expanded clones than CD4+ T cells after ivuxolimab. Which antigens the clonally expanded peripheral T cells were specific for was not determined.

Patients with a history of autoimmune disease or receiving systemic immunosuppression were excluded from the trial. In every dose cohort, peripheral blood was drawn for TCR sequencing at baseline, cycle 4 day 1, and cycle 7 day 1. The samples were taken from a phase I, first-in-human, multicenter, open-label dose-escalation trial of ivuxolimab. The trial enrolled adults with locally advanced or metastatic head and neck squamous cell, hepatocellular, melanoma or renal cell carcinoma. Before TCR sequencing, CD4+ T cells and CD8+ T cells from peripheral blood were sorted into separate populations. Genomic DNA was extracted from sorted cells for sequencing of the TCRbeta CDR3 region. The immunoSEQ Assay was used for sequencing of TCRbeta CDR3 regions. This is the immuneACCESS table as TCRdb keeps it, with only in-frame sequences that have V and J called. A part of the clones is gone; compared with another copy, unresolved V genes explain less than half, and the rest is unexplained. The sample yields tens of thousands of clones; more than 80% were counted once. Roughly an eighth of the sample rests with the top ten.

V is clipped by 0 bases and J by 4 bases, and the sequence between their germline boundaries is 10 bases long. CDR1 and CDR2 were assigned from the germline V gene (reference sequence) as GTSNPN and SVGIG. The CDR3 spans 13 residues, from the cysteine through the phenylalanine. The DNA shown is the 39-base CDR3, in frame from base 1. The sample in question was CD4+ or CD8+ T cells sorted from blood, obtained in a trial of the OX40 agonist ivuxolimab. The sequence joins TRBV30 to TRBJ2-7; TRBD1 is perhaps the D gene, given 5 matching bases. This TCR derives from an adult with an advanced solid tumor such as melanoma, head and neck, liver or kidney cancer. The CDR3 here reads CAWSVGKGYEQYF. The DNA sequence reads TGTGCCTGGAGTGTGGGGAAGGGGTACGAGCAGTACTTC.